This T cell receptor (beta chain) was captured by sequencing in a study of T cells in Graves' hyperthyroidism and ophthalmopathy. Findings and caveats of the study: The model made its ophthalmopathy prediction, and onset followed a median 6.5 months later.

Patients counted as stable if ophthalmopathy did not develop within 18 months. Amplified TCR beta CDR3 regions came from RNA transcripts. TCR CDR3 regions were first amplified by RT-PCR with HTBI primers. Using its own MiXCR run on the multiplex PCR reads, TCRdb lists one record per CDR3 protein. The sample includes under 350,000 distinct CDR3 sequences, 15% to 20% seen only once; the top ten take 45% to 50%. CDR3 length: 14 amino acids. V was pared by 0 bases and J by 7 bases, with 7 bases between. Germline V gene sequence: CDR1 SGHVS, CDR2 FQNEAQ. In its sample, this clonotype was seen many times. Its antigen is undetermined.

What was sequenced was blood. The chain employs TRBV7-8 and TRBJ1-6; D uncertain. This clonotype originated in a woman in her fifties or sixties with Graves' hyperthyroidism. DNA of the CDR3: TGTGCCAGCAGCTTAGCACCTGCGAATTCACCCCTCCACTTT. Encoded protein: CASSLAPANSPLHF. Combining the CDR3 with reference TRBV7-8 and TRBJ1-6 gives the whole variable domain GAGVSQSPRYKVAKRGQDVALRCDPISGHVSLFWYQQALGQGPEFLTYFQNEAQLDKSGLPSDRFFAERPEGSVSTLKIQRTQQEDSAVYLCASSLAPANSPLHFGNGTRLTVT.